The sequence of this T cell receptor (beta chain) was determined in a study of cytomegalovirus exposure and HLA in healthy donors. Whole-study context: Unique TCRs numbering around 80 million, obtained from HLA-typed donors, made up an early data release.

Vbeta (60) and Jbeta (13) primers were used in the PCR. TCRdb's table, derived via immunoSEQ multiplex PCR, lists solely in-frame clones and lacks some. The sample holds about 130,000 clones, approximately 74% seen once. Germline V CDR1 and CDR2: LGHNA, YSLEER. V gave up 1 base and J gave up 4 bases; unmatched junction bases: 9. The CDR3 is made up of 16 amino acids. The J gene is TRBJ2-5, the V gene TRBV4-3; TRBD1 aligns across 7 bases. The TCR comes from a young man in good health and CMV-seropositive. Material: PBMCs. The CDR3 DNA follows: TGCGCCAGCAGCCAAGGGGACAGAAGGGGGTCAGAGACCCAGTACTTC. Protein product: CASSQGDRRGSETQYF.